This T cell receptor beta chain stems from a study of CD8 T cells in ankylosing spondylitis. Overall study results and limits: Matched ankylosing spondylitis synovial fluid reportedly contained a significantly enriched population of disease-linked clones. Eight highly homologous variants formed a TCR beta motif that appeared characteristic of ankylosing spondylitis blood. Several of the motif variants were reported before in synovial fluid and blood from reactive arthritis. Disease-linked clones bore a CD8+ phenotype and were relatively rare in peripheral blood.

Quantitative molecular-barcoded 5'-RACE generated the TCR beta libraries. TCRdb used MiXCR to reprocess the 5' RACE reads, holding one entry per CDR3 protein. The profile shows 670,000 or so distinct CDR3 sequences, under 20% of them singletons. This clonotype was counted between two and nine times. Its cognate antigen is unknown. Sequencing was carried out using blood, either unsorted or a sorted T cell fraction (not recorded which). This sequence originates from a male donor with ankylosing spondylitis.

CDR3 sequence: CASSQVYPGYPTNTGELFF. The CDR3 DNA reads TGCGCCAGCAGCCAAGTTTACCCGGGCTACCCGACGAACACCGGGGAGCTGTTTTTT. V gene TRBV4-3 combines with J gene TRBJ2-2, with no clear D. V lost 1 base, J lost 0 bases, and 18 bases lay in between. Germline assignment: CDR1 LGHNA and CDR2 YSLEER. The CDR3 runs 19 residues.